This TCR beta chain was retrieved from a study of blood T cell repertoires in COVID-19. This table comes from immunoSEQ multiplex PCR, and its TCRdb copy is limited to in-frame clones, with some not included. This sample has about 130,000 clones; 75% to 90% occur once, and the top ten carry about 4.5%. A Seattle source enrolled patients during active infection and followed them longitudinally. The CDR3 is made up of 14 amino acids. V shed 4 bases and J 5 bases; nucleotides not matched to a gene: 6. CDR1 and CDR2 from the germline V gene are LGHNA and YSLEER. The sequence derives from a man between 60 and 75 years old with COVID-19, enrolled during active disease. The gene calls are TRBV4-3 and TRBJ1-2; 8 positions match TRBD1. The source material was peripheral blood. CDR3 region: CASSRGQDSYGYTF. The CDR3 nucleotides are TGCGCCAGCAGCCGGGGACAGGACTCTTATGGCTACACCTTC.